This T cell receptor (beta chain) was retrieved from a study of early T cells in non-severe SARS-CoV-2 infection. Study background: The study sequenced bulk RNA from unsorted whole blood, with chains unpaired.

This clonotype was seen ten or more times. Unique molecular identifiers were attached to individual cDNA molecules. Using its own MiXCR run on the 5' RACE reads, TCRdb lists one record per CDR3 protein. Among approximately 30,000 distinct CDR3 sequences listed, about 3.9% were seen once. This CDR3 is 13 amino acids long. V was pared by 6 bases and J by 4 bases, with 13 bases between. The germline V gene encodes CDR1 SNHLY and CDR2 FYNNEI. The sample taken for sequencing was whole blood. This clonotype was obtained from an adult who was a healthcare worker with PCR-confirmed SARS-CoV-2 infection or an uninfected control (not recorded which). The chain uses TRBV2 and TRBJ2-7; D gene uncertain. The CDR3 nucleotides are TGTGCCAGCAGGACTCTGTTCGGTTACGAGCAGTACTTC. Encoded protein: CASRTLFGYEQYF.